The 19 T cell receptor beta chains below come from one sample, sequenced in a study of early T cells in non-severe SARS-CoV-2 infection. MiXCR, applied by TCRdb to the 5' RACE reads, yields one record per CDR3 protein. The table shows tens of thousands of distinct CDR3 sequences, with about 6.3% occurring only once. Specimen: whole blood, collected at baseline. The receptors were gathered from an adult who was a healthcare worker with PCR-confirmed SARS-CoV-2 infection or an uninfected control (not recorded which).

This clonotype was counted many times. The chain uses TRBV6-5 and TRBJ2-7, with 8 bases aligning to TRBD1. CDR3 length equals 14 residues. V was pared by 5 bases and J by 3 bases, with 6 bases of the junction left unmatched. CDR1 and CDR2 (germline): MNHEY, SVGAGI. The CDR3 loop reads CASSPRGQVYEQYF. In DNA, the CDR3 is TGTGCCAGCAGTCCGAGGGGACAGGTCTACGAGCAGTACTTC.

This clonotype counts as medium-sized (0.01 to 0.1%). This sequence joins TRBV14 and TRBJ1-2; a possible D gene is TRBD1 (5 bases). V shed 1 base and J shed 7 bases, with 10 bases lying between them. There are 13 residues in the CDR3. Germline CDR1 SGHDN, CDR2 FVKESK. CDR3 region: CASSQGQKFGYTF. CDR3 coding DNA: TGTGCCAGCAGCCAAGGACAGAAGTTTGGCTACACCTTC.

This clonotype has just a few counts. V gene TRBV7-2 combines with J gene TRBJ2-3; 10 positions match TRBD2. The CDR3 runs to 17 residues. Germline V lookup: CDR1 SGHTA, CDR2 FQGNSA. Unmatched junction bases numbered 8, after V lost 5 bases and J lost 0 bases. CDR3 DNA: TGTGCCAGCAGCCCCGATAGCGGGGGGACTAGCACAGATACGCAGTATTTT. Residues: CASSPDSGGTSTDTQYF.

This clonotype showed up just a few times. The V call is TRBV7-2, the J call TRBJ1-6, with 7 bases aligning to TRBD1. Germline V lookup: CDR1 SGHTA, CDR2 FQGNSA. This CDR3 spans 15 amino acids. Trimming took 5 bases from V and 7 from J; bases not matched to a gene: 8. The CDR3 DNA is TGTGCCAGCAGCCCTCGGGACAGCACGAATTCACCCCTCCACTTT. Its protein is CASSPRDSTNSPLHF.

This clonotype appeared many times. CDR3 in DNA: TGTGCCAGCAGCTTGGGGGCGGGAAAAGCCTACGAGCAGTACTTC. It translates to CASSLGAGKAYEQYF. This chain uses TRBV5-6 with TRBJ2-7; weak D call: TRBD2 (6 bases). Trimming removed 0 bases from V and 2 bases from J, with 12 bases in between. Germline CDR1 and CDR2: SGHDT and YYEEEE. The length of the CDR3 is 15 residues.

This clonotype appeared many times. Written as DNA, the CDR3 is TGTGCCAGCAGCTTGGACCCGAACTCTGGAAACACCATATATTTT. This encodes CASSLDPNSGNTIYF. This chain connects TRBV5-5 to TRBJ1-3; D unclear. Germline CDR1 is SGHKS and CDR2 is YYEKEE (reference sequence). Trimming shortened V by 0 bases and J by 0 bases, and 7 bases separated the two germline ends. The CDR3 contains 15 residues.

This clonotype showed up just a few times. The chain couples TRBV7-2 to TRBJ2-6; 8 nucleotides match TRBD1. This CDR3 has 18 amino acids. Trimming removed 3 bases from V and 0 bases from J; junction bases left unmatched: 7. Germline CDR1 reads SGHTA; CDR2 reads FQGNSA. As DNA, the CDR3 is TGTGCCAGCAGCTTCAGGGGACAGGCCGCCTCTGGGGCCAACGTCCTGACTTTC. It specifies CASSFRGQAASGANVLTF.

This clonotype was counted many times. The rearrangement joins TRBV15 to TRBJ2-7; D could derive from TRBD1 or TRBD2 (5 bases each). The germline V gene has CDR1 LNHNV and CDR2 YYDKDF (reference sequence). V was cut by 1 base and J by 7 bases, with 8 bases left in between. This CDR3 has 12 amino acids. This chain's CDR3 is CATSRGGVEQYF. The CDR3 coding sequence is TGTGCCACCAGCAGAGGAGGGGTAGAGCAGTACTTC. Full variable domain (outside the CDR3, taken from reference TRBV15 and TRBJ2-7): DAMVIQNPRYQVTQFGKPVTLSCSQTLNHNVMYWYQQKSSQAPKLLFHYYDKDFNNEADTPDNFQSRRPNTSFCFLDIRSPGLGDTAMYLCATSRGGVEQYFGPGTRLTVT.

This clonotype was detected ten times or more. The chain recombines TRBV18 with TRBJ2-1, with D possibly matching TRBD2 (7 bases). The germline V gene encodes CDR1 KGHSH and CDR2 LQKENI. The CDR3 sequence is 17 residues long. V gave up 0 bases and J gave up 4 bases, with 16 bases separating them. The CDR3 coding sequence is TGTGCCAGCTCACCACCGGGGGGGCTAACCCATTACAATGAGCAGTTCTTC. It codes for CASSPPGGLTHYNEQFF.

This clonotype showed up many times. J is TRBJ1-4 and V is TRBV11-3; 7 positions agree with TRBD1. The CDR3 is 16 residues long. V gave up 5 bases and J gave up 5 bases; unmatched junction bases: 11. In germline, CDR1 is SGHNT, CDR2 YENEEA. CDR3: CASSLRGGFGNEKLFF. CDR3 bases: TGTGCCAGCAGCCTGAGAGGGGGCTTTGGGAATGAAAAACTGTTTTTT.

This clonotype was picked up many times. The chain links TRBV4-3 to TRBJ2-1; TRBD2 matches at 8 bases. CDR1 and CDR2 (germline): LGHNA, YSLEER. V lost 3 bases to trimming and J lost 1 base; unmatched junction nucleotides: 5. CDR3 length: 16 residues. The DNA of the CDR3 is TGCGCCAGCAGCCAGGGCGGGGGGAAGTCCTACAATGAGCAGTTCTTC. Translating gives CASSQGGGKSYNEQFF.

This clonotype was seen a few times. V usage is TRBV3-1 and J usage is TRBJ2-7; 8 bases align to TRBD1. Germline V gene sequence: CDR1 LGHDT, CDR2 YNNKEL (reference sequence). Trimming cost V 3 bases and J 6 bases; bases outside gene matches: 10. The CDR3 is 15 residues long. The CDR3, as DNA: TGTGCCAGCAGCCATGGATCGGGACAGGTCTCCGAGCAGTACTTC. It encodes CASSHGSGQVSEQYF.

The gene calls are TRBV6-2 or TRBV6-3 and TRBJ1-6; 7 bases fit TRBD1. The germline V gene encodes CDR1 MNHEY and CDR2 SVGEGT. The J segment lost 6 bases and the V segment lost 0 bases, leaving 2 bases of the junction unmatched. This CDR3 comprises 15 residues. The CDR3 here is CASSYSDRVNSPLHF. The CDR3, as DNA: TGTGCCAGCAGTTACTCCGACAGGGTTAATTCACCCCTCCACTTT.

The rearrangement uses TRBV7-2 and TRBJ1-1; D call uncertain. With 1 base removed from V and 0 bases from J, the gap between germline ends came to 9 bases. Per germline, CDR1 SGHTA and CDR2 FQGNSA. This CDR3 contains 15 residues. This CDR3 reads CASSLGQIMNTEAFF. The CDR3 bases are TGTGCCAGCAGCTTAGGGCAGATAATGAACACTGAAGCTTTCTTT.

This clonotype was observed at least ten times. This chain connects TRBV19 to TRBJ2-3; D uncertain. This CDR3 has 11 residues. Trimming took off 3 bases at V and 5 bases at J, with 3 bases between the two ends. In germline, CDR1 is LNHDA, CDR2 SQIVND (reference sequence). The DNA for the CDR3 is TGTGCCAGTAGTATCCGAGATACGCAGTATTTT. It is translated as CASSIRDTQYF.

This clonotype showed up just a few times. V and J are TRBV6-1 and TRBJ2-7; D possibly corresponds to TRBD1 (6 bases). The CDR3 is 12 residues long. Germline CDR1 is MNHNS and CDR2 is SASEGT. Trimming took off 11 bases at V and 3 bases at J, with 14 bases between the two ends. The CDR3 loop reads CAGAGTNYEQYF. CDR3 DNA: TGTGCCGGAGCCGGGACAAACTACGAGCAGTACTTC.

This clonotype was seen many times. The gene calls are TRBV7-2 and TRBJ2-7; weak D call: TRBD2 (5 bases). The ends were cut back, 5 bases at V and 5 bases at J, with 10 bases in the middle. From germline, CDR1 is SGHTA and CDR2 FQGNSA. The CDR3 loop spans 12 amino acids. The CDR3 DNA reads TGTGCCAGCAGCATGGACTTAAACGAGCAGTACTTC. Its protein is CASSMDLNEQYF. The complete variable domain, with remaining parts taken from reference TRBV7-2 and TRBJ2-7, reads GAGVSQSPSNKVTEKGKDVELRCDPISGHTALYWYRQSLGQGLEFLIYFQGNSAPDKSGLPSDRFSAERTGGSVSTLTIQRTQQEDSAVYLCASSMDLNEQYFGPGTRLTVT.

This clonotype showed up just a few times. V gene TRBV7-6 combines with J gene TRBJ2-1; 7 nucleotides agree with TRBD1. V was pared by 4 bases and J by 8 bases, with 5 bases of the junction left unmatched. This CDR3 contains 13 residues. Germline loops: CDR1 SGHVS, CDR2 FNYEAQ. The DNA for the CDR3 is TGTGCCAGCAGCTCCACACAGGGGTATGAGCAGTTCTTC. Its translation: CASSSTQGYEQFF.

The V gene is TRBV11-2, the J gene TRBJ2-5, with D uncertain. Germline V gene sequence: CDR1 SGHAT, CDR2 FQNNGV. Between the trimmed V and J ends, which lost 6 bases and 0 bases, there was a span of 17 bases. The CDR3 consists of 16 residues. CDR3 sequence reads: CASRPPGTAYQETQYF. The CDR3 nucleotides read TGTGCCAGCAGGCCCCCGGGCACGGCGTACCAAGAGACCCAGTACTTC. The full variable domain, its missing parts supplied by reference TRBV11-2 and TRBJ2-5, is EAGVAQSPRYKIIEKRQSVAFWCNPISGHATLYWYQQILGQGPKLLIQFQNNGVVDDSQLPKDRFSAERLKGVDSTLKIQPAKLEDSAVYLCASRPPGTAYQETQYFGPGTRLLVL.